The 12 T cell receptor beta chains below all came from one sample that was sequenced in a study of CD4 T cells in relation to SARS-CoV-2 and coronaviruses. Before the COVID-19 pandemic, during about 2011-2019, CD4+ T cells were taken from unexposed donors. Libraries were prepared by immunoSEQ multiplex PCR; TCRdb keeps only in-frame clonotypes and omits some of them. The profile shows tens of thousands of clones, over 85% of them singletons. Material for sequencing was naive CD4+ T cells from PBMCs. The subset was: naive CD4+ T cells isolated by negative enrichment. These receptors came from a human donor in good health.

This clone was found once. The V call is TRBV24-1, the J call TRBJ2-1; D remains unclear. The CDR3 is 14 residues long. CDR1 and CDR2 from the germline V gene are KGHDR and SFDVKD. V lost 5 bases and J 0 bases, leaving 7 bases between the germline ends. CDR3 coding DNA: TGTGCCACCAGTGCCGTCACCTCCTACAATGAGCAGTTCTTC. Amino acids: CATSAVTSYNEQFF.

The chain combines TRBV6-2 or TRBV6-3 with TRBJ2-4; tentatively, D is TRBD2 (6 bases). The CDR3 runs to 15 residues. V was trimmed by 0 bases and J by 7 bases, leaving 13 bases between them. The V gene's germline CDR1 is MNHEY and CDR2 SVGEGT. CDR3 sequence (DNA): TGTGCCAGCAGTTACTCGGGACTCGGAGGGAACATTCAGTACTTC. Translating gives CASSYSGLGGNIQYF.

CDR3 coding DNA: TGTGCCAGCAGCTCTAGCGGGGGGGCGGGGGAGACCCAGTACTTC. Encoded protein: CASSSSGGAGETQYF. The V call is TRBV5-4, the J call TRBJ2-5, with 12 bases matching TRBD2. The V gene's germline CDR1 is SGHNT and CDR2 YYREEE (reference sequence). CDR3 length: 15 amino acids. The trim removed 3 bases at V and 5 bases at J, leaving 5 bases unmatched.

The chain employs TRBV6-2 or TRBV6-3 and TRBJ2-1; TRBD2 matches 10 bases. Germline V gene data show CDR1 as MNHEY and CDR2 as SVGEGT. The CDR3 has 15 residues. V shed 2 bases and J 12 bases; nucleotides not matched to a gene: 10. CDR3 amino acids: CASSYPSGGVERQFF. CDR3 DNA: TGTGCCAGCAGTTACCCCAGCGGGGGGGTCGAGCGGCAGTTCTTC.

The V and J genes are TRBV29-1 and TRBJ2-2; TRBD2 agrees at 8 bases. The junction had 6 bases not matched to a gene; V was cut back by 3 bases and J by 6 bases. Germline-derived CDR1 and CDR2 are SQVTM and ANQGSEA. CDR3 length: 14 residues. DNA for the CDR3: TGCAGCGTTGAGGATTCGGGAGGGGCCGGGGAGCTGTTTTTT. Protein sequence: CSVEDSGGAGELFF.

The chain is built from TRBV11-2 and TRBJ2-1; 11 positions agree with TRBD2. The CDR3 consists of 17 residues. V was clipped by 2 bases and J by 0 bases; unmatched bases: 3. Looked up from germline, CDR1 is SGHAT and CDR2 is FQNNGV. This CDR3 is CASSLLLAGGSYNEQFF. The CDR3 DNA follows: TGTGCCAGCAGCTTACTTCTAGCGGGAGGCTCCTACAATGAGCAGTTCTTC. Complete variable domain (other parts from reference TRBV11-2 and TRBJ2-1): EAGVAQSPRYKIIEKRQSVAFWCNPISGHATLYWYQQILGQGPKLLIQFQNNGVVDDSQLPKDRFSAERLKGVDSTLKIQPAKLEDSAVYLCASSLLLAGGSYNEQFFGPGTRLTVL.

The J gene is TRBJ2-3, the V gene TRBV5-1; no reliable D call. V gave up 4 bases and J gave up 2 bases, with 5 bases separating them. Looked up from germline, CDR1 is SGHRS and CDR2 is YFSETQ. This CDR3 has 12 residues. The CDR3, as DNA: TGCGCCAGCAGCCTTAACACAGATACGCAGTATTTT. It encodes CASSLNTDTQYF.

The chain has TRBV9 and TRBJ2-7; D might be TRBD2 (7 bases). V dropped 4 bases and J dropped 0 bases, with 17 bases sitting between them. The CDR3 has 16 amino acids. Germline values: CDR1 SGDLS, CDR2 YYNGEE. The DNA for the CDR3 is TGTGCCAGCAGCCCCTCCCTGGGGGGGGCCTCCTACGAGCAGTACTTC. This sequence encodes CASSPSLGGASYEQYF.

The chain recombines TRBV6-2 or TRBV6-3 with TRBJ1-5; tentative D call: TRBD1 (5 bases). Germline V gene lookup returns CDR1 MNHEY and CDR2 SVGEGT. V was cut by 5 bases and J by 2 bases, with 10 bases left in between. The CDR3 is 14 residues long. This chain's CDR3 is CASSRGAGNQPQHF. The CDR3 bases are TGTGCCAGCAGTAGAGGGGCGGGCAATCAGCCCCAGCATTTT.

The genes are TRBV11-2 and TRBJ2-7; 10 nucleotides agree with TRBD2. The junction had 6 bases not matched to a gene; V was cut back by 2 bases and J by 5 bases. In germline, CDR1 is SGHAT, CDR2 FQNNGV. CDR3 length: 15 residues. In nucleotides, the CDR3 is TGTGCCAGCAGCTTAACTAGCGGGGATGTTGACGAGCAGTACTTC. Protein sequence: CASSLTSGDVDEQYF. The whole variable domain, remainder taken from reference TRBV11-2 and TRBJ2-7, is EAGVAQSPRYKIIEKRQSVAFWCNPISGHATLYWYQQILGQGPKLLIQFQNNGVVDDSQLPKDRFSAERLKGVDSTLKIQPAKLEDSAVYLCASSLTSGDVDEQYFGPGTRLTVT.

CDR3 region: CASSSLTSGGPSGYNEQFF. CDR3 DNA sequence: TGTGCCAGCAGCTCGCTGACTAGCGGGGGTCCCTCGGGCTACAATGAGCAGTTCTTC. This sequence joins TRBV5-4 and TRBJ2-1; 12 bases agree with TRBD2. This CDR3 comprises 19 residues. The junction had 13 bases not matched to a gene; V was cut back by 3 bases and J by 3 bases. Germline V gene lookup returns CDR1 SGHNT and CDR2 YYREEE (reference sequence).

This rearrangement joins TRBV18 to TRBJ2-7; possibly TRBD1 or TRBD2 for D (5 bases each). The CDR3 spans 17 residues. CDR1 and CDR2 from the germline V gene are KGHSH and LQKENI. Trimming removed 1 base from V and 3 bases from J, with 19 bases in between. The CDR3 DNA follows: TGTGCCAGCTCACCACGATCCTCCACAGGTGGGGGCTACGAGCAGTACTTC. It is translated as CASSPRSSTGGGYEQYF.